The clone carrying this TCR beta chain was counted a single time. Its antigen is still unknown. The CDR3 consists of 14 residues. V shed 6 bases and J 3 bases; nucleotides not matched to a gene: 6. CDR1 and CDR2 (germline): WNHNN, SYGVQD (reference sequence). This record comes from a study of cytomegalovirus exposure and HLA in healthy donors. Study-level points and caveats: A later analysis showed HLA-associated TCR beta chains outstripping equally common others in clonal expansion.

Primers included in the PCR were 60 Vbeta and 13 Jbeta primers. Clones were read by immunoSEQ multiplex PCR, and TCRdb kept only the in-frame ones, dropping some. Of some 150,000 clones detected, over 60% appear once; the ten largest clones hold under 3%. The source of this sequence is a woman aged 25 to 39 in good health and CMV-seropositive. What was sequenced was PBMCs. The chain carries TRBV10-1 and TRBJ1-1; TRBD1 agrees at 8 bases. CDR3 sequence reads: CASRDRDVDTEAFF. The CDR3, as DNA: TGCGCCAGCAGGGACAGGGATGTGGACACTGAAGCTTTCTTT.